This T cell receptor beta chain was identified in a study of cytomegalovirus exposure and HLA in healthy donors. Study at large: Samples from HLA-typed donors yielded about 85 million unique TCRs in an early data release. Study findings and constraints: Rates of TCR association differed by HLA locus in a later analysis, with DRB1 highest and HLA-C lowest. Listed as cytomegalovirus-associated were 150 or so TCR beta chains.

Comment on this clone: Its antigen is unidentified.

PCR primers comprised 60 Vbeta and 13 Jbeta primers. The protocol was immunoSEQ multiplex PCR, while the TCRdb copy is restricted to in-frame clones and leaves out a portion. Seen here are 150,000 to 200,000 clones, 60% to 85% observed once, and the top ten hold 7%. V dropped 5 bases and J dropped 4 bases, with 6 bases sitting between them. The CDR3 sequence is 12 residues long. Germline CDR1 is MNHEY and CDR2 is SVGAGI. Specimen: PBMCs. This rearrangement joins TRBV6-5 to TRBJ1-3; D call uncertain. The TCR was taken from a woman between 40 and 55 years old in good health and CMV-seropositive. CDR3 sequence reads: CASSLPGNTIYF. The CDR3 DNA sequence: TGTGCCAGCAGTCTCCCCGGAAACACCATATATTTT.